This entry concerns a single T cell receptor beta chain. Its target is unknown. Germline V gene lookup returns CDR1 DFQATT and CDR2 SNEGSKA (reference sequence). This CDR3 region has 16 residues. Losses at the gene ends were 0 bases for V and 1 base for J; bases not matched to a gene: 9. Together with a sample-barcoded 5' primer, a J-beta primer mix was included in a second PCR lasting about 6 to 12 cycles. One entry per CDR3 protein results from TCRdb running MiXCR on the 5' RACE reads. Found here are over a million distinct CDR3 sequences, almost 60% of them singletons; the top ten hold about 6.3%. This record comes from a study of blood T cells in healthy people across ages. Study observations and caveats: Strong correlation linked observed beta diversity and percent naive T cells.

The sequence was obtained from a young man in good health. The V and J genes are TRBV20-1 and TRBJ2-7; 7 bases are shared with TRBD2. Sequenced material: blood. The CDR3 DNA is TGCAGTGCTAGAGATCGGGCTAGCGGACGATCCTACGAGCAGTACTTC. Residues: CSARDRASGRSYEQYF.